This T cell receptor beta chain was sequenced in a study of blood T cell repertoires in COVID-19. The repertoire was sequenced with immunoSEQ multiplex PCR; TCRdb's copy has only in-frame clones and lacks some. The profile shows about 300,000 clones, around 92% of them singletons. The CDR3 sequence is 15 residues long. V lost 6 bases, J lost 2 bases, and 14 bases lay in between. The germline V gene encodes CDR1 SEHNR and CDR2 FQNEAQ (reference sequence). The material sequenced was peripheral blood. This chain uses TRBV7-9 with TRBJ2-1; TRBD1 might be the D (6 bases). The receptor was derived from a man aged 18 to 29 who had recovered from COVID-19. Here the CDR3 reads CASSTFRGPYNEQFF. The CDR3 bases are TGTGCCAGCAGTACTTTCAGGGGACCCTACAATGAGCAGTTCTTC.